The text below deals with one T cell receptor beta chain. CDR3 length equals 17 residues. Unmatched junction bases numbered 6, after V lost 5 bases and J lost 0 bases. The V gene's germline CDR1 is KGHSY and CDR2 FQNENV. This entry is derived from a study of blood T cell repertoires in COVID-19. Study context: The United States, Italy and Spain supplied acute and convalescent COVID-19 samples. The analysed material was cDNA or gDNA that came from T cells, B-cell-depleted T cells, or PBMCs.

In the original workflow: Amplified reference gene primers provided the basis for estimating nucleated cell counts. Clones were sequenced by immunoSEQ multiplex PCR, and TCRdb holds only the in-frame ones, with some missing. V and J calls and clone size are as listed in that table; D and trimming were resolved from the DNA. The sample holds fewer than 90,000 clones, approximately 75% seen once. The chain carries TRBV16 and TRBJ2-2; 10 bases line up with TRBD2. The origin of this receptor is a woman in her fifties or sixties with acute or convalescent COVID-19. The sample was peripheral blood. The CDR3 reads CASSEITSGTNTGELFF. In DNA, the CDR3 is TGTGCCAGCAGCGAAATAACTAGCGGGACGAACACCGGGGAGCTGTTTTTT.